The 18 T cell receptor beta chains below were found in one sample sequenced in a study of T cell responses to AZD1222 COVID-19 vaccine. Only in-frame clones appear in the TCRdb table, and some are missing; sequencing was by immunoSEQ multiplex PCR. The sample lists about 150,000 clones; 80% to 95% were seen once. The starting material was peripheral blood, obtained 28 days after the second AZD1222 dose. Source of these receptors: an adult who received the AZD1222 COVID-19 vaccine.

The chain joins TRBV5-1 to TRBJ1-5; 8 positions agree with TRBD1. J gave up 0 bases and V 4 bases, and 12 bases lay outside the gene matches. This CDR3 contains 18 residues. Germline loops: CDR1 SGHRS, CDR2 YFSETQ. The CDR3 region is CASSLGPPGQDSNQPQHF. The DNA for the CDR3 is TGCGCCAGCAGCCTTGGACCCCCGGGACAGGATAGCAATCAGCCCCAGCATTTT. Looking up the rest from reference TRBV5-1 and TRBJ1-5 gives the full variable domain: KAGVTQTPRYLIKTRGQQVTLSCSPISGHRSVSWYQQTPGQGLQFLFEYFSETQRNKGNFPGRFSGRQFSNSRSEMNVSTLELGDSALYLCASSLGPPGQDSNQPQHFGDGTRLSIL.

The gene calls are TRBV28 and TRBJ2-2; D unclear. The CDR3 is 17 amino acids. Germline V gene lookup returns CDR1 MDHEN and CDR2 SYDVKM. Between the trimmed V and J ends, which lost 5 bases and 0 bases, there was a span of 16 bases. The CDR3 sequence: CASSRLALYANTGELFF. The CDR3 nucleotides read TGTGCCAGCAGTAGGCTGGCGCTTTACGCGAACACCGGGGAGCTGTTTTTT.

Only a few counts were recorded for this clone. V usage is TRBV28 and J usage is TRBJ1-6; a possible D gene is TRBD1 (6 bases). CDR3 length equals 14 residues. Germline V gene data show CDR1 as MDHEN and CDR2 as SYDVKM. V was shortened by 2 bases and J by 8 bases, with 10 bases between the two germline ends. The CDR3 loop reads CASSLGRGDSPLHF. The CDR3 coding sequence is TGTGCCAGCAGTTTAGGCAGGGGTGATTCACCCCTCCACTTT.

The chain is built from TRBV6-1 and TRBJ2-3; D might be TRBD1 or TRBD2, each matching 5 bases. There are 13 residues in the CDR3. V was pared by 1 base and J by 6 bases, with 8 bases between. Per germline, CDR1 MNHNS and CDR2 SASEGT. The CDR3 DNA reads TGTGCCAGCAGTGAAGGAGGGGCGGATACGCAGTATTTT. Amino acids: CASSEGGADTQYF.

The V and J genes are TRBV3-1 (or the pseudogene TRBV3-2) and TRBJ2-5, with 9 bases fitting TRBD2. J gave up 5 bases and V 3 bases, and 10 bases lay outside the gene matches. The CDR3 runs 16 residues. CDR1 is LGHDT, CDR2 YNNKEL, per germline (reference sequence). CDR3: CASSHRAGGTLETQYF. CDR3 bases: TGTGCCAGCAGCCACCGCGCGGGAGGGACCTTGGAGACCCAGTACTTC.

J is TRBJ2-5 and V is TRBV30; 13 bases fit TRBD2. The V and J ends lost 3 bases and 3 bases, in that order; junction bases with no gene match: 4. The CDR3 totals 15 residues. From germline, CDR1 is GTSNPN and CDR2 SVGIG (reference sequence). For the CDR3, the DNA is TGTGCCTGGAGCGAAGGGACTAGCGGGGAAGAGACCCAGTACTTC. Translating gives CAWSEGTSGEETQYF.

J is TRBJ1-1 and V is TRBV29-1; the match to TRBD1 covers 8 bases. After removal of 6 bases from V and 1 base from J, the junction contained 7 bases not matched to a gene. CDR3 size: 14 residues. Germline values: CDR1 SQVTM, CDR2 ANQGSEA. CDR3 sequence: CSVKGGTGNTEAFF. Written as DNA, the CDR3 is TGCAGCGTCAAAGGCGGGACAGGGAACACTGAAGCTTTCTTT.

This chain joins TRBV4-3 and TRBJ1-2, with D hard to call. V lost 5 bases and J 4 bases, leaving 8 bases between the germline ends. The germline CDR1 and CDR2 sequences are LGHNA and YSLEER. CDR3 length equals 12 residues. CDR3 amino acids: CASSLSGYGYTF. In DNA form, the CDR3 reads TGCGCCAGCAGCTTATCAGGCTATGGCTACACCTTC.

The chain is built from TRBV15 and TRBJ2-2, with a possible D match to TRBD2 (5 bases). The CDR3 has 16 amino acids. In germline, CDR1 is LNHNV, CDR2 YYDKDF (reference sequence). The V and J ends lost 5 bases and 2 bases respectively, with 15 bases between them. The CDR3 loop reads CATSSLRRGNTGELFF. CDR3 nucleotide sequence: TGTGCCACCAGCTCCCTCCGCCGGGGAAACACCGGGGAGCTGTTTTTT.

The genes are TRBV19 and TRBJ2-7; D unresolved. V was trimmed by 3 bases and J by 7 bases, leaving 10 bases between them. This CDR3 spans 12 amino acids. CDR1 LNHDA and CDR2 SQIVND come from the germline V gene (reference sequence). The CDR3 spells CASSIPSGEQYF. Here the CDR3 DNA reads TGTGCCAGTAGTATTCCCTCGGGTGAGCAGTACTTC.

This rearrangement joins TRBV12-3 or TRBV12-4 to TRBJ2-7; D is tentatively TRBD1 or TRBD2 (5 bases each). The CDR3 consists of 12 residues. Trimming removed 8 bases at V and 7 bases at J, with 15 bases between. In nucleotides, the CDR3 is TGTGCCAGCCGAGGTTGGGACGGGGAGCAGTACTTC. It specifies CASRGWDGEQYF.

The chain combines TRBV4-2 with TRBJ1-3; 9 bases align to TRBD1. V was pared by 0 bases and J by 4 bases, with 4 bases of the junction left unmatched. The CDR3 covers 16 residues. Germline V gene sequence: CDR1 LGHNA, CDR2 YNFKEQ. The DNA for the CDR3 is TGTGCCAGCAGCCAAGACTTCACAGGGGGCGGAAACACCATATATTTT. Translating it yields CASSQDFTGGGNTIYF.

This chain joins TRBV11-3 and TRBJ2-3, with 7 positions matching TRBD2. Germline V gene lookup returns CDR1 SGHNT and CDR2 YENEEA. CDR3 size: 16 residues. The ends lost 6 bases at V and 3 bases at J; junction bases unmatched: 12. CDR3 sequence reads: CASSRTSSGRTDTQYF. CDR3 nucleotide sequence: TGTGCCAGCAGTCGAACCTCTAGCGGAAGAACAGATACGCAGTATTTT.

V is TRBV3-1 (or the pseudogene TRBV3-2) and J is TRBJ1-5; D is uncertain. Trimming removed 5 bases from V and 3 bases from J, with 14 bases in between. The CDR3 is made up of 15 amino acids. Per the germline V gene, CDR1 is LGHDT and CDR2 is YNNKEL (reference sequence). CDR3 DNA: TGTGCCAGCAGCTCCGGCAGCTCAGACAATCAGCCCCAGCATTTT. Protein sequence: CASSSGSSDNQPQHF.

CDR3 protein: CASSLGDSLNEKLFF. The CDR3 DNA reads as TGCGCCAGCAGCTTGGGTGACAGCCTGAATGAAAAACTGTTTTTT. This chain links TRBV5-1 with TRBJ1-4; tentatively, D is TRBD1 (5 bases). In germline, CDR1 is SGHRS, CDR2 YFSETQ. V dropped 0 bases and J dropped 5 bases, with 11 bases sitting between them. This CDR3 has 15 amino acids.

The CDR3 region has the DNA TGCAGCGCAGGACTCTACAATGAGCAGTTCTTC. Translated, it gives CSAGLYNEQFF. The V gene is TRBV29-1, the J gene TRBJ2-1; possibly TRBD2 for D (5 bases). Germline V gene data show CDR1 as SQVTM and CDR2 as ANQGSEA. Trimming took off 7 bases at V and 3 bases at J, with 7 bases between the two ends. The CDR3 totals 11 residues.

J is TRBJ1-4 and V is TRBV25-1, with D possibly being TRBD1 (5 bases). Germline-derived CDR1 and CDR2 are MGHDK and SYGVNS. The CDR3 runs to 11 residues. V was cut by 6 bases and J by 11 bases, with 10 bases left in between. In nucleotides, the CDR3 is TGTGCCAGCAGAGGGACCGTGAAACTGTTTTTT. It codes for CASRGTVKLFF.

The chain carries TRBV29-1 and TRBJ1-2; 8 nucleotides line up with TRBD1. Germline V gene data show CDR1 as SQVTM and CDR2 as ANQGSEA. The CDR3 has 13 residues. After removal of 4 bases from V and 6 bases from J, the junction contained 7 bases not matched to a gene. The CDR3 reads CSVGFGQGNGYTF. The CDR3 DNA follows: TGCAGCGTTGGTTTTGGACAGGGAAATGGCTACACCTTC.